The T cell receptor beta chain described here comes from a study of shared clonotypes between healthy human individuals. Regarding the study as a whole: Sequencing of the sorted subsets was shown by rarefaction to be incomplete despite large depth.

Sorted-subset replicate PCRs used 200 to 250 ng DNA, 25,000 to 30,000 T cell genomes. Assay: immunoSEQ multiplex PCR; the TCRdb copy retains only in-frame clones and omits some. Seen here are millions of clones, more than 90% observed once, and the top ten hold about 0.13%. This CDR3 spans 13 amino acids. Germline V lookup: CDR1 SGHTA, CDR2 FQGNSA. V dropped 1 base and J dropped 8 bases, with 10 bases sitting between them. As concerns this clone: Its antigen is currently unknown.

The TCR comes from a man younger than 35 in good health. This rearrangement joins TRBV7-2 to TRBJ2-3; D unresolved. Sequenced: naive CD4+ T cells sorted from blood. Stated subset: CD45RA+ positively selected. The CDR3 region has the DNA TGTGCCAGCAGCTTAGTTTGGATGTCTACGCAGTATTTT. Amino acid sequence: CASSLVWMSTQYF.